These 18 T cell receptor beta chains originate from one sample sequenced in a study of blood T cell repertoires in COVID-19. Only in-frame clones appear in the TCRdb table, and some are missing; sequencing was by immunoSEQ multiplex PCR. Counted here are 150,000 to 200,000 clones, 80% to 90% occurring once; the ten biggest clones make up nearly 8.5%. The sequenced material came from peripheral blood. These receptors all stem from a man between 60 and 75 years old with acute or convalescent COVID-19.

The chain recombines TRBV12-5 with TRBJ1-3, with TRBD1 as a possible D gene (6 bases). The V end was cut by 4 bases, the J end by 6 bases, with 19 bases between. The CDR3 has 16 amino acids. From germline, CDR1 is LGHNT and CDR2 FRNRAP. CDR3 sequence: CASGSLTGAALNTIYF. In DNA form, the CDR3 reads TGTGCTAGTGGTTCTCTGACAGGAGCCGCGTTAAACACCATATATTTT.

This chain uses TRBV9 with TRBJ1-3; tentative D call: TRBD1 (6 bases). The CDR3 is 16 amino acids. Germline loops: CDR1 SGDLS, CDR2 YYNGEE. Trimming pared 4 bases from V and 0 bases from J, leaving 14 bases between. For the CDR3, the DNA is TGTGCCAGCAGCAAAACAGGGTTAAGCTCTGGAAACACCATATATTTT. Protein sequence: CASSKTGLSSGNTIYF.

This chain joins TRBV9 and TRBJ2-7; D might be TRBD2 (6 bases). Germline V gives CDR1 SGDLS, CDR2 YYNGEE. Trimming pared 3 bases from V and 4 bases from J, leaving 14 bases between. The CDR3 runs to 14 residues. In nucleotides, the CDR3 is TGTGCCAGCAGCGCCTGGAACGGGGGTTACGAGCAGTACTTC. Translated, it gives CASSAWNGGYEQYF.

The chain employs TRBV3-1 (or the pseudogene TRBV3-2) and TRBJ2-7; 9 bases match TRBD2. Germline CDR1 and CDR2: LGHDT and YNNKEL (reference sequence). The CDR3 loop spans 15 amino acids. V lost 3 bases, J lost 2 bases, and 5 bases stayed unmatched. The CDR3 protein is CASSQTSGRTYEQYF. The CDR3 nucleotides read TGTGCCAGCAGCCAGACTAGCGGTCGAACCTACGAGCAGTACTTC.

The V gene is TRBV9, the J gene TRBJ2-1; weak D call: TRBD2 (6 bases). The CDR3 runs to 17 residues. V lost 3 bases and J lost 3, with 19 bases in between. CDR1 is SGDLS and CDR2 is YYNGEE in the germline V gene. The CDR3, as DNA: TGTGCCAGCAGCGCCCCGGGCGGGGCAGGGTACTACAATGAGCAGTTCTTC. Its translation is CASSAPGGAGYYNEQFF.

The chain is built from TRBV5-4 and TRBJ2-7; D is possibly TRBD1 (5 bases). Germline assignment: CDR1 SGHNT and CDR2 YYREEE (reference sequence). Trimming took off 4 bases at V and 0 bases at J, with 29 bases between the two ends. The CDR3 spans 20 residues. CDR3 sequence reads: CASSPSPGSAPARFSYEQYF. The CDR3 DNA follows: TGTGCCAGCAGCCCCAGCCCAGGGTCGGCCCCGGCGCGGTTCTCCTACGAGCAGTACTTC. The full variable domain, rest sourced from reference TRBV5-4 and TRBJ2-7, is ETGVTQSPTHLIKTRGQQVTLRCSSQSGHNTVSWYQQALGQGPQFIFQYYREEENGRGNFPPRFSGLQFPNYSSELNVNALELDDSALYLCASSPSPGSAPARFSYEQYFGPGTRLTVT.

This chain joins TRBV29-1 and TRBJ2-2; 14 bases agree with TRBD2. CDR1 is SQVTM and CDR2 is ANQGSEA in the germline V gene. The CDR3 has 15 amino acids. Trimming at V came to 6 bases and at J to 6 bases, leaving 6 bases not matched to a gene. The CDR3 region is CSVQGLAGVAGELFF. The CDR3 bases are TGCAGCGTCCAGGGACTAGCGGGAGTCGCCGGGGAGCTGTTTTTT.

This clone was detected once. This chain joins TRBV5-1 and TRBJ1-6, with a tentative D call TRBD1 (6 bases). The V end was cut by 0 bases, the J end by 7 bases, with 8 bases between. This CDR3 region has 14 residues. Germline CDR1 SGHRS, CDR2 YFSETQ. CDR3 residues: CASSLDRVNSPLHF. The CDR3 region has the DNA TGCGCCAGCAGCTTGGACAGGGTAAATTCACCCCTCCACTTT. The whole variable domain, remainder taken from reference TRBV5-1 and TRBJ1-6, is KAGVTQTPRYLIKTRGQQVTLSCSPISGHRSVSWYQQTPGQGLQFLFEYFSETQRNKGNFPGRFSGRQFSNSRSEMNVSTLELGDSALYLCASSLDRVNSPLHFGNGTRLTVT.

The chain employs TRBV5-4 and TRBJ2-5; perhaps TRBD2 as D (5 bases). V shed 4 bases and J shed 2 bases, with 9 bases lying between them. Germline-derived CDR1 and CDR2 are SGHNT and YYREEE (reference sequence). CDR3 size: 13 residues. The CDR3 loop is CASSPDLQETQYF. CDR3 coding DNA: TGTGCCAGCAGCCCGGACTTACAAGAGACCCAGTACTTC.

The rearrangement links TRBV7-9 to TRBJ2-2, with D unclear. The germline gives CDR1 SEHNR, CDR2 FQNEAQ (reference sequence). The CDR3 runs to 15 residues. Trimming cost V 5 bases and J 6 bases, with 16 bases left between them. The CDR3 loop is CASSARPAGSGELFF. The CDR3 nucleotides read TGTGCCAGCAGCGCAAGGCCCGCAGGCTCCGGGGAGCTGTTTTTT.

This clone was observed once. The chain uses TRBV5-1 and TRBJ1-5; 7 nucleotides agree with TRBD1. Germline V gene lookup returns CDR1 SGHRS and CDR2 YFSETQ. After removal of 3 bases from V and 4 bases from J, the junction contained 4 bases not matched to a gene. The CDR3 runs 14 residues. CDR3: CASSSGTDNQPQHF. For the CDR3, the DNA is TGCGCCAGCAGCTCCGGGACAGATAATCAGCCCCAGCATTTT.

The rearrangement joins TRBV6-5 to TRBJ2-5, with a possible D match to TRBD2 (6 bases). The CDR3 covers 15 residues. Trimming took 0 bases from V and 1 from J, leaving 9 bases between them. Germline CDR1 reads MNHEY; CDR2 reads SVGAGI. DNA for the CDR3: TGTGCCAGCAGTTACTCCCGACTAGTCCAAGAGACCCAGTACTTC. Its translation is CASSYSRLVQETQYF.

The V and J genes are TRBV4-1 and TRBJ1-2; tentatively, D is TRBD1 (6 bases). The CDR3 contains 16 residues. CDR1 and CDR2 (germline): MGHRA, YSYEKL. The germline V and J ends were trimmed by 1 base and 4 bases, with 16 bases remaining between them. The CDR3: CASSQGLQGSAYGYTF. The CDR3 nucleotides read TGCGCCAGCAGCCAAGGGCTTCAGGGGTCCGCCTATGGCTACACCTTC.

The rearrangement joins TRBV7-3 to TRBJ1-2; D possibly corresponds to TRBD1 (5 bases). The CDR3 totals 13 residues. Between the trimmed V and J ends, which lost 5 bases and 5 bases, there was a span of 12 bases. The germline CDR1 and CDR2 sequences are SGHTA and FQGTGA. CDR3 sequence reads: CASSLDTTYGYTF. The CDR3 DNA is TGTGCCAGCAGCCTGGACACGACTTATGGCTACACCTTC.

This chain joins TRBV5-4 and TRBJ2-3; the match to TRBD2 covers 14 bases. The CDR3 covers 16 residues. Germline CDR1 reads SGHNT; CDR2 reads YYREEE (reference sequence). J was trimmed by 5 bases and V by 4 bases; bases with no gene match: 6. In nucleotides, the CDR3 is TGTGCCAGCAGCGCGGGACTAGCGGGAGTAGGAGATACGCAGTATTTT. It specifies CASSAGLAGVGDTQYF.

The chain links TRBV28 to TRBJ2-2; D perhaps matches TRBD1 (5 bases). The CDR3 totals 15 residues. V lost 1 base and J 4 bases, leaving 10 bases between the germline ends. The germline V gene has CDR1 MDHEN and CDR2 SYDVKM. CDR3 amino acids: CASSLYRSSTGELFF. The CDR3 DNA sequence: TGTGCCAGCAGTTTATACAGGAGCTCCACCGGGGAGCTGTTTTTT.

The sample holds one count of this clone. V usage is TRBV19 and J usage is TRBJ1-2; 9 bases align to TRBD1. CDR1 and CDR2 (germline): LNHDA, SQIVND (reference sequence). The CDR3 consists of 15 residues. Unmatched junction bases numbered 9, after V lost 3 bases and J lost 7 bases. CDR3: CASSMAADRGSGYTF. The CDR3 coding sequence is TGTGCCAGTAGTATGGCTGCGGACAGGGGCTCTGGCTACACCTTC.

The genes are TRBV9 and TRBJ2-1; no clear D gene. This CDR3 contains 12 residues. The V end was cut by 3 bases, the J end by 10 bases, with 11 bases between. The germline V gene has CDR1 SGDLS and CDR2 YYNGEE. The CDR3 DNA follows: TGTGCCAGCAGCGCGACTCATACAGAGCAGTTCTTC. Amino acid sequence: CASSATHTEQFF. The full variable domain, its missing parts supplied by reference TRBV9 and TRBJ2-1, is DSGVTQTPKHLITATGQRVTLRCSPRSGDLSVYWYQQSLDQGLQFLIQYYNGEERAKGNILERFSAQQFPDLHSELNLSSLELGDSALYFCASSATHTEQFFGPGTRLTVL.